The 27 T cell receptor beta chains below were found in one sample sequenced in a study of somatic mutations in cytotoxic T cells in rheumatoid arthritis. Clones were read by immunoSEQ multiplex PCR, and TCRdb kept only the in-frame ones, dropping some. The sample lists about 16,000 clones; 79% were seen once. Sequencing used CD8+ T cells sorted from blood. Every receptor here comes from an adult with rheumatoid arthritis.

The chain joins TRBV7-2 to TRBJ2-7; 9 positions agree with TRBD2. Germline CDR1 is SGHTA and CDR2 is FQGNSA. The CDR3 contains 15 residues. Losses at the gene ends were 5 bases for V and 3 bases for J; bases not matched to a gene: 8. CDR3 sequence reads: CASSPWASGNYEQYF. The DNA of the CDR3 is TGTGCCAGCAGCCCCTGGGCTAGCGGGAACTACGAGCAGTACTTC.

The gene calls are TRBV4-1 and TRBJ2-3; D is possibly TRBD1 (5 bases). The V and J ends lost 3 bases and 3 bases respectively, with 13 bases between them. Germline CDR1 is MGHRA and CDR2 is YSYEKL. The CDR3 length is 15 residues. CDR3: CASSHWGGRTDTQYF. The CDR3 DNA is TGCGCCAGCAGCCACTGGGGCGGTCGTACAGATACGCAGTATTTT.

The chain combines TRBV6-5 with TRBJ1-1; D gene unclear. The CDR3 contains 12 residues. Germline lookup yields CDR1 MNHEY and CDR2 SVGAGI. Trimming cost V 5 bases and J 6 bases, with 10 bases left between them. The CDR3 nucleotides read TGTGCCAGCAGTCTGGGAACGGCTGAAGCTTTCTTT. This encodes CASSLGTAEAFF.

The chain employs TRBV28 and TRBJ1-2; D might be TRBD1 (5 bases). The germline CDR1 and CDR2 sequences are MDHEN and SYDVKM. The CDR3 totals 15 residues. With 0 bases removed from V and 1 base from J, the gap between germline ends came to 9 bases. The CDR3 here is CASSLWGGLNYGYTF. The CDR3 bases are TGTGCCAGCAGTTTATGGGGGGGACTTAACTATGGCTACACCTTC.

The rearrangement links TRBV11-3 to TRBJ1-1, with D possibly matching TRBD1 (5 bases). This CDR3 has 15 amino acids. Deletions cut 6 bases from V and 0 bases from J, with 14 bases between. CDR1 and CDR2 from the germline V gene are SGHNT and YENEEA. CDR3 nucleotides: TGTGCCAGCAGGGGACCGAAAACACTGAACACTGAAGCTTTCTTT. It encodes CASRGPKTLNTEAFF.

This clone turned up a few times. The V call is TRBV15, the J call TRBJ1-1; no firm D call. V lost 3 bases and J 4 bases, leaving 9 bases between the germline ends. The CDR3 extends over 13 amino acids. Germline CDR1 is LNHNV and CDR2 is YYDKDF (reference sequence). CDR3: CATSRGSGTEAFF. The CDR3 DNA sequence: TGTGCCACCAGCAGGGGGTCAGGCACTGAAGCTTTCTTT.

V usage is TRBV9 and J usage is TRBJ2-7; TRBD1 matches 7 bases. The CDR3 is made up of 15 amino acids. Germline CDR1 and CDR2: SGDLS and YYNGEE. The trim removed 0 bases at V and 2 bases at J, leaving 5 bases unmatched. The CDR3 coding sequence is TGTGCCAGCAGCGTAGCCGCCGGGACAGCCTACGAGCAGTACTTC. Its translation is CASSVAAGTAYEQYF.

The CDR3 protein is CASSLERDSSYEQYF. Written as DNA, the CDR3 is TGTGCCAGCAGCTTAGAAAGGGACAGCTCCTACGAGCAGTACTTC. The V and J genes are TRBV7-6 and TRBJ2-7; 7 bases align to TRBD1. Germline-derived CDR1 and CDR2 are SGHVS and FNYEAQ. V was clipped by 1 base and J by 0 bases; unmatched bases: 3. This CDR3 contains 15 residues. The full variable domain, with the rest looked up from reference TRBV7-6 and TRBJ2-7, is GAGVSQSPRYKVTKRGQDVALRCDPISGHVSLYWYRQALGQGPEFLTYFNYEAQQDKSGLPNDRFSAERPEGSISTLTIQRTEQRDSAMYRCASSLERDSSYEQYFGPGTRLTVT.

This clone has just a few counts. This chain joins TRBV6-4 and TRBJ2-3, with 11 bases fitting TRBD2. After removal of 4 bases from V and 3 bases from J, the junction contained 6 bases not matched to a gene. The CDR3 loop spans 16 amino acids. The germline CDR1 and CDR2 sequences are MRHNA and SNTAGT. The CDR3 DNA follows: TGTGCCAGCAGTGGGGGGACTAGCGGAGGGACAGATACGCAGTATTTT. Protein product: CASSGGTSGGTDTQYF.

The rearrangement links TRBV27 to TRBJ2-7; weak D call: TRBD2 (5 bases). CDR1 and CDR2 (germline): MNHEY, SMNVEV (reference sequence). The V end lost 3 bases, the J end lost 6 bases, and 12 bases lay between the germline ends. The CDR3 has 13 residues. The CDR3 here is CASSLADGVEQYF. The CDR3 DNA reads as TGTGCCAGCAGTTTGGCGGACGGGGTCGAGCAGTACTTC.

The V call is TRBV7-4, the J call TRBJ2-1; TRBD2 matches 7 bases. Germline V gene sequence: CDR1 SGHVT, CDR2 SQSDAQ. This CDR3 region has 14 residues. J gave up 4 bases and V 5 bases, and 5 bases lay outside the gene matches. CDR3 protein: CASSPGTTYNEQFF. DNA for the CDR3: TGTGCCAGCAGCCCAGGGACTACATACAATGAGCAGTTCTTC.

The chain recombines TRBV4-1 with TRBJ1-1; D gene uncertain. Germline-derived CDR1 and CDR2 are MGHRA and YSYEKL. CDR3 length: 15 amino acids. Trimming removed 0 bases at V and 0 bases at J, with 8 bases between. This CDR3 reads CASSQDPILNTEAFF. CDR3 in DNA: TGCGCCAGCAGCCAAGACCCAATACTGAACACTGAAGCTTTCTTT.

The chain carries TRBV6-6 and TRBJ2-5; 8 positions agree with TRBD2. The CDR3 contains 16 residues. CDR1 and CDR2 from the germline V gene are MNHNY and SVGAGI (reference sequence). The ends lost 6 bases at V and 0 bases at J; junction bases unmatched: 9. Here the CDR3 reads CASRRYILADQETQYF. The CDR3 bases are TGTGCCAGCAGACGTTATATACTAGCGGACCAAGAGACCCAGTACTTC.

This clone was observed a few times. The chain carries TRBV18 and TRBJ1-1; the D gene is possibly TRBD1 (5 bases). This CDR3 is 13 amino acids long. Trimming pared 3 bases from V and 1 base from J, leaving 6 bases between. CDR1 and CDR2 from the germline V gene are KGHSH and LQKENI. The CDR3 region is CASSPTENTEAFF. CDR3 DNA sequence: TGTGCCAGCTCACCGACAGAGAACACTGAAGCTTTCTTT.

CDR3 nucleotide sequence: TGTGCCAGCAGCTTCAACACGGGCAATGAGCAGTTCTTC. It specifies CASSFNTGNEQFF. This chain uses TRBV11-3 with TRBJ2-1; the D is unclear. From germline, CDR1 is SGHNT and CDR2 YENEEA. Deletions cut 3 bases from V and 6 bases from J, with 9 bases between. The CDR3 runs to 13 residues.

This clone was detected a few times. CDR3 DNA: TGCAGCGTTGAAGATCGAGGACAGGGCTATACCGGGGAGCTGTTTTTT. Translating it yields CSVEDRGQGYTGELFF. The chain recombines TRBV29-1 with TRBJ2-2, with TRBD1 matching over 8 bases. This CDR3 comprises 16 residues. The V segment lost 0 bases and the J segment 5 bases; nucleotides outside the gene matches: 8. The germline V gene has CDR1 SQVTM and CDR2 ANQGSEA.

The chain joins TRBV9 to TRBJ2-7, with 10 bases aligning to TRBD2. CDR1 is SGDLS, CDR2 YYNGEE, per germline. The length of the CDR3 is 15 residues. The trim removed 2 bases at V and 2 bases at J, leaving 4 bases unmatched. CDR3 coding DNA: TGTGCCAGCAGCGTGGGAGCGGGAGGGCCCTACGAGCAGTACTTC. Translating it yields CASSVGAGGPYEQYF.

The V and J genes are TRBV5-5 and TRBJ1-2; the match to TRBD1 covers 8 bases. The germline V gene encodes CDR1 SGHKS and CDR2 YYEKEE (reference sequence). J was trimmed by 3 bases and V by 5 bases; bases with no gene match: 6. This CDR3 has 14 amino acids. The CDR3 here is CASRTGASHYGYTF. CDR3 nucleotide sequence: TGTGCCAGCAGGACAGGGGCTTCCCACTATGGCTACACCTTC.

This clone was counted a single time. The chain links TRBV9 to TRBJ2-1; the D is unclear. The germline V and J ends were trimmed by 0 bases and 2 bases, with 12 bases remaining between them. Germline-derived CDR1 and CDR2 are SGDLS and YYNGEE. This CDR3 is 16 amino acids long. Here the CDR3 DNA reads TGTGCCAGCAGCGTAGGGTTTGGTGCAACCTACAATGAGCAGTTCTTC. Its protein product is CASSVGFGATYNEQFF.

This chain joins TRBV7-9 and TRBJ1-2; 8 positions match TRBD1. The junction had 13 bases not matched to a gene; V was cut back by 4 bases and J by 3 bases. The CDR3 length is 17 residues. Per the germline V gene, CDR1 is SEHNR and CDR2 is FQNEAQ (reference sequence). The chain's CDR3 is CASSSIPDRGDYYGYTF. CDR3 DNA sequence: TGTGCCAGCAGCTCCATCCCAGACAGGGGAGACTACTATGGCTACACCTTC. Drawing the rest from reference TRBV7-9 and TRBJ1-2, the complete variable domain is DTGVSQNPRHKITKRGQNVTFRCDPISEHNRLYWYRQTLGQGPEFLTYFQNEAQLEKSRLLSDRFSAERPKGSFSTLEIQRTEQGDSAMYLCASSSIPDRGDYYGYTFGSGTRLTVV.

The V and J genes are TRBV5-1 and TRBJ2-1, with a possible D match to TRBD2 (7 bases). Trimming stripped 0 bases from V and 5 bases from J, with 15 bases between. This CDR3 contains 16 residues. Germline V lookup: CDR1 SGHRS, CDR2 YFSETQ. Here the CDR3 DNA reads TGCGCCAGCAGCTTGGCGCGGGGGCCGAGGAACAATGAGCAGTTCTTC. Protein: CASSLARGPRNNEQFF.

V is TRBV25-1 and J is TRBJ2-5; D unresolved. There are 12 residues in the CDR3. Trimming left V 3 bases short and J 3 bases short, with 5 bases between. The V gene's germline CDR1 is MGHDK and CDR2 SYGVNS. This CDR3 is CASSDGEETQYF. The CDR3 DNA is TGTGCCAGCAGTGATGGAGAAGAGACCCAGTACTTC.

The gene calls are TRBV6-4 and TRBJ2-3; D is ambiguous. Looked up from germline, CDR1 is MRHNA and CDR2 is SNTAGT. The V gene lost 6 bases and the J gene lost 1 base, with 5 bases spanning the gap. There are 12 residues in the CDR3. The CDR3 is CASRPRTDTQYF. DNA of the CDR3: TGTGCCAGCAGACCACGCACAGATACGCAGTATTTT.

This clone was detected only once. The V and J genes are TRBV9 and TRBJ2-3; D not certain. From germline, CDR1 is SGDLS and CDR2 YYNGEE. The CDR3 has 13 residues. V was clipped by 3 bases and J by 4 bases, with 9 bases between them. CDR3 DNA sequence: TGTGCCAGCAGCGCACTTACGTCAGATACGCAGTATTTT. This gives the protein CASSALTSDTQYF.

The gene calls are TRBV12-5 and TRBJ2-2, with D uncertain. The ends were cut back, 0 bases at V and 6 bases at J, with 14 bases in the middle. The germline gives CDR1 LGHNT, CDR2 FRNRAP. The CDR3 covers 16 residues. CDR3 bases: TGTGCTAGTGGTTTGGTCCCCCTAGACGGCTCCGGGGAGCTGTTTTTT. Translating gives CASGLVPLDGSGELFF.

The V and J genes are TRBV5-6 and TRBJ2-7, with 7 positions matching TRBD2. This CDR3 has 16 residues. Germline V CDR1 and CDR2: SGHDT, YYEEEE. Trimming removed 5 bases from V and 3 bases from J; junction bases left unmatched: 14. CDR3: CASSEAPGLAVYEQYF. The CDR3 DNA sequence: TGTGCCAGCAGTGAAGCGCCAGGGCTAGCGGTCTACGAGCAGTACTTC.

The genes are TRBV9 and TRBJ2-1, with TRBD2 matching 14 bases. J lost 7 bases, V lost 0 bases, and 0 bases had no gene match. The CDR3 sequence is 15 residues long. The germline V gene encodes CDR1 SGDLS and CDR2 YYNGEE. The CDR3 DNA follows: TGTGCCAGCAGCGTAGGGACTAGCGGGAGGAATGAGCAGTTCTTC. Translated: CASSVGTSGRNEQFF. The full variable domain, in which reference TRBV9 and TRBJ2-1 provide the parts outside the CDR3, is DSGVTQTPKHLITATGQRVTLRCSPRSGDLSVYWYQQSLDQGLQFLIQYYNGEERAKGNILERFSAQQFPDLHSELNLSSLELGDSALYFCASSVGTSGRNEQFFGPGTRLTVL.